This is a list of T cell receptor beta chains from one sample in a study of OX40 agonist ivuxolimab in advanced cancers. Using immunoSEQ multiplex PCR, the repertoire was profiled, and TCRdb retains in-frame clones only, with some absent. The data hold roughly 120,000 clones, with approximately 90% observed a single time. This material consisted of CD4+ or CD8+ T cells sorted from blood, taken in a trial of the OX40 agonist ivuxolimab. Source of these receptors: an adult with an advanced solid tumor such as melanoma, head and neck, liver or kidney cancer. CDR3s leave out the opening cysteine and the closing phenylalanine or tryptophan. The order of the fields is J gene, V gene, CDR3 protein.

J gene: TRBJ1-1
V gene: TRBV18
CDR3 protein: ASSPPGRSVDTEAF

J gene: TRBJ1-3
V gene: TRBV15
CDR3 protein: ATSRAMEYTIY

J gene: TRBJ1-5
V gene: TRBV18
CDR3 protein: ASSPNDANQPQH

J gene: TRBJ2-1
V gene: TRBV7-3
CDR3 protein: ASSSNGRPYNEQF

J gene: TRBJ1-1
V gene: TRBV28
CDR3 protein: ASSSWGQNTEAF

J gene: TRBJ2-7
V gene: TRBV28
CDR3 protein: ASSFASGYYEQY

J gene: TRBJ1-4
V gene: TRBV28
CDR3 protein: ASSPPTATNEKLF

J gene: TRBJ2-1
V gene: TRBV4-3
CDR3 protein: ASSLETSGGYNEQF

J gene: TRBJ1-1
V gene: TRBV28
CDR3 protein: ASSSGGALKTEAF

J gene: TRBJ1-6
V gene: TRBV5-1
CDR3 protein: ASSLLGGMDSPLH

J gene: TRBJ2-2
V gene: TRBV19
CDR3 protein: ATSRQGATGELF

J gene: TRBJ1-2
V gene: TRBV6-1
CDR3 protein: ASSDRNYGYT

J gene: TRBJ2-7
V gene: TRBV7-9
CDR3 protein: ASSPIQSYEQY

J gene: TRBJ2-1
V gene: TRBV7-9
CDR3 protein: ASSLTSGGPNNEQF

J gene: TRBJ2-2
V gene: TRBV28
CDR3 protein: ASSGRFYSAGELF

J gene: TRBJ2-6
V gene: TRBV6-1
CDR3 protein: ASSDTGSGANVLT